This T cell receptor beta chain was captured in a study of cytomegalovirus exposure and HLA in healthy donors. CDR1 and CDR2 (germline): PRHDT, FYEKMQ (reference sequence). This CDR3 is built from 20 residues. V lost 4 bases and J lost 0; bases outside the gene matches: 12. A remark on this clone: The antigen remains undetermined.

A multiplex PCR was run with 60 Vbeta primers and 13 Jbeta primers. Method: immunoSEQ multiplex PCR; TCRdb's copy keeps in-frame clones and lacks some. The sample lists approximately 150,000 clones, roughly 81% occurring once. Findings and caveats of the study: Presence/absence analyses treated sequencing depth as roughly uniform across donors. There were about 160 TCR beta chains listed as cytomegalovirus-associated. In most subjects, TCR beta sequences reportedly gave accurate predictions of HLA-A and HLA-B alleles. A later analysis found that most CMV-associated TCR beta chains appeared HLA-restricted.

The gene calls are TRBV13 and TRBJ2-3, with 14 bases that match TRBD2. The clonotype was recovered from a female donor in good health and CMV-seronegative. Sequences were obtained from PBMCs. The CDR3 nucleotides are TGTGCCAGCAGCTCACGGACTAGCGGGGGGCCTCATGTAAGCACAGATACGCAGTATTTT. This sequence encodes CASSSRTSGGPHVSTDTQYF.